This T cell receptor beta chain originates from a study of beta chain features in type 1 diabetes. Findings and limits, study-wide: There were fewer insertions and more deletions at the VDJ junctions of type 1 diabetes patients. Using cDNA template may skew counts toward highly expressing activated cells.

A word on this clone: What it binds is unknown.

All of the isolated RNA was reverse transcribed, so expressed TCRB transcripts were sequenced. Repertoires were generated with immunoSEQ multiplex PCR, while TCRdb's copy carries only in-frame clones and drops some. This table has 310,000 or so clones, less than 10% appearing once. The CDR3 is 15 amino acids. Germline-derived CDR1 and CDR2 are ENHRY and SYGVKD. V was cut by 8 bases and J by 0 bases, with 15 bases left in between. The chain has TRBV10-3 and TRBJ2-3; perhaps TRBD2 as D (6 bases). The specimen sequenced was central memory CD4+ T cells from blood. The TCR sequence derives from a woman between 18 and 30 years old in good health. CDR3 sequence reads: CAIGTRGTSTDTQYF. CDR3 in DNA: TGTGCCATCGGTACTCGCGGGACGAGCACAGATACGCAGTATTTT.